These 7 T cell receptor beta chains originate from one sample sequenced in a study of T cell clusters in autoimmune cytopenias. Multiplex touch-down PCR amplified TRB using TRB-A and TRB-B pools in one tube. Each CDR3 protein gets one entry in TCRdb, which reprocessed the multiplex PCR reads and gives no DNA. In total, the table holds 8,000 to 8,500 distinct CDR3 sequences. TRB was amplified from approximately 250 ng of peripheral blood genomic DNA per sample. The material sequenced was peripheral blood. The receptor source for this set is a human donor with an autoimmune cytopenia or autoimmune hepatitis (not recorded which).

This clonotype is medium-sized (0.01 to 0.1%) by frequency. This chain connects TRBV6-1 to TRBJ2-7; TCRdb gives TRBD1 as the D gene, but with no DNA this cannot be confirmed. Germline assignment: CDR1 MNHNS and CDR2 SASEGT. This CDR3 has 14 residues. CDR3 region: CASSRAQGTYEQYF.

This clonotype is deemed medium-sized by its frequency. The rearrangement uses TRBV19 and TRBJ1-5; TCRdb gives TRBD1 as the D gene, but with no DNA this cannot be confirmed. This CDR3 has 16 residues. Germline V gene sequence: CDR1 LNHDA, CDR2 SQIVND (reference sequence). CDR3 sequence: CASSGNRRDSNQPQHF. Drawing the rest from reference TRBV19 and TRBJ1-5, the complete variable domain is DGGITQSPKYLFRKEGQNVTLSCEQNLNHDAMYWYRQDPGQGLRLIYYSQIVNDFQKGDIAEGYSVSREKKESFPLTVTSAQKNPTAFYLCASSGNRRDSNQPQHFGDGTRLSIL.

The chain carries TRBV6-5 and TRBJ2-3; TCRdb indicates TRBD1, and absent DNA this call remains unverified. The V gene's germline CDR1 is MNHEY and CDR2 SVGAGI. The CDR3 sequence is 13 residues long. This CDR3 is CAVRRGSADTQYF.

The chain couples TRBV7-6 to TRBJ1-1. Germline V gives CDR1 SGHVS, CDR2 FNYEAQ. The CDR3 covers 12 residues. The CDR3 spells CASSKIGGEAFF.

This CDR3 is CASSRRSGYTF. The chain uses TRBV12-3 or TRBV12-4 and TRBJ1-2. This CDR3 spans 11 amino acids.

This clonotype is deemed medium-sized by its frequency. V gene TRBV30 combines with J gene TRBJ2-7; TCRdb names TRBD2, which stays unverified in the absence of DNA. There are 17 residues in the CDR3. The germline V gene has CDR1 GTSNPN and CDR2 SVGIG (reference sequence). This chain's CDR3 is CAWRDGLAGVTTYEQYF.

The CDR3 sequence is CASSVRDRETQYF. This chain uses TRBV18 with TRBJ2-5; TCRdb returns TRBD1, unconfirmable since there is no DNA. Germline V lookup: CDR1 KGHSH, CDR2 LQKENI. The CDR3 runs 13 residues.